Listed here is a single TCR beta chain. The CDR3 is 11 residues long. V was cut by 2 bases and J by 7 bases, with 5 bases left in between. CDR1 and CDR2 from the germline V gene are MNHEY and SVGAGI. It was with random hexamers that roughly 0.45 to 1 ug RNA was reverse transcribed. TCR beta CDR3 was amplified by immunoSEQ multiplex PCR. This amplification extended across 54 Vbeta and 13 Jbeta segments. MiXCR, run by TCRdb on the immunoSEQ multiplex PCR reads, gives a single entry per CDR3 protein. The sample lists hundreds of thousands of distinct CDR3 sequences; 85% were seen once. These data belong to a study of CD8 T cells in Susac syndrome. The study sequenced TCR beta in blood CD8+ and CD4+ T cells. Bulk CD8+ and CD4+ cells came from magnetic negative isolation; CD8+ TEMRA by FACS.

V gene TRBV6-5 combines with J gene TRBJ1-1; D not resolved. Sequenced: CD8+ T cells from PBMCs. The sequence came from a human donor with multiple sclerosis. The CDR3 is CASSYGYEAFF. The CDR3 region has the DNA TGTGCCAGCAGTTACGGGTATGAAGCTTTCTTT.